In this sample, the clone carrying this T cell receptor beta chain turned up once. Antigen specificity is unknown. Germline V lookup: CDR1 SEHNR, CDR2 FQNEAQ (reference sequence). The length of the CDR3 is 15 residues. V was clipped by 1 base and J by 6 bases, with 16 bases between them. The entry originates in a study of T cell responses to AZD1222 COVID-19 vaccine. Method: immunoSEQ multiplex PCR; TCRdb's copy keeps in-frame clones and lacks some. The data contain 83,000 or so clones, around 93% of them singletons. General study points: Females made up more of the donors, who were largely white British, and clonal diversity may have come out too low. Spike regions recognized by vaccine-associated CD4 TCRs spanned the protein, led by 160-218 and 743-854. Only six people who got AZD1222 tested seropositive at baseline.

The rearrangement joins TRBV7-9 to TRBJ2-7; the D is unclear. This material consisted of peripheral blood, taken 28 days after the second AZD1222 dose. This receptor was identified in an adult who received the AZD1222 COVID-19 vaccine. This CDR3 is CASSLGGGKMVEQYF. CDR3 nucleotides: TGTGCCAGCAGCTTAGGAGGTGGGAAAATGGTCGAGCAGTACTTC.